This TCR beta chain was sequenced during a study of shared clonotypes between healthy human individuals. Trimming removed 5 bases from V and 3 bases from J; junction bases left unmatched: 6. Germline V gives CDR1 LGHNT, CDR2 FRNRAP. CDR3 length: 14 residues. Per the study methods: ImmunoSEQ yielded junction-only sequences lacking quality scores, so filtering differed. Generated by immunoSEQ multiplex PCR, the TCRdb table keeps only in-frame clones and is missing some. D and trimming come from the DNA, and the V and J calls and clone size come from that table. The sample lists roughly 490,000 clones; 76% were seen once. Recent acute infections and vaccinations were absent in the healthy HIV-negative adult donors.

The clonotype was recovered from a woman in her 40s in good health. Some clones in this sample may be carry-over from other donors' samples. Sample: PBMCs. The gene calls are TRBV12-5 and TRBJ2-7, with 8 positions matching TRBD1. The CDR3 bases are TGTGCTAGTGGTCTCGGGACAGGCCACTACGAGCAGTACTTC. This encodes CASGLGTGHYEQYF.